This T cell receptor (beta chain) was captured by sequencing in a study of T-cell reconstitution after alpha-beta-depleted transplantation in children. Study-wide results and limits: One year after transplant, T-cell counts and diversity came mostly from newly produced T cells. Several hundred expanded graft clones reportedly were the source of alpha-beta T cells about two months after transplant.

Germline loops: CDR1 MNHEY, CDR2 SVGAGI. V lost 4 bases, J lost 0 bases, and 24 bases stayed unmatched. The CDR3 has 22 amino acids. The library targeted TCRbeta and was prepared with unique molecular identifiers. TCRdb recomputed calls from the PCR reads with MiXCR, one row per CDR3 protein. Among approximately 350,000 distinct CDR3 sequences listed, 15% to 20% were seen once. In the case of this clonotype: Its antigen remains unknown.

This TCR was sampled from a male patient aged 2-9 years who had a stem cell transplant for acute lymphoblastic leukemia, so the T cells may come from the graft donor. The sequencing used PBMCs, mostly from graft donor cells, collected 360 days after TCRalphabeta/CD19-depleted stem cell transplant. This chain links TRBV6-5 with TRBJ1-5, with 7 positions matching TRBD1. CDR3 DNA sequence: TGTGCCAGCAGTTCCAAAAGGGGTATTGGACAGGAGGGGAAAAATAGCAATCAGCCCCAGCATTTT. It is translated as CASSSKRGIGQEGKNSNQPQHF.